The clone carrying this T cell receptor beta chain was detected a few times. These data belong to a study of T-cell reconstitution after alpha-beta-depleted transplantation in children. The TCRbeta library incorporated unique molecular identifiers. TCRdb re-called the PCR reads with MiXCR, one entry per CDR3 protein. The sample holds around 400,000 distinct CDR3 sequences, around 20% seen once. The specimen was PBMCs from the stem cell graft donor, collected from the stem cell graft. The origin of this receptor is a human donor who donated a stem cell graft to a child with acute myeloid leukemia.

CDR3 in DNA: TGTGCCATCCGGACTAGCGCCGGGGAGCTGTTTTTT. It specifies CAIRTSAGELFF. This rearrangement joins TRBV25-1 to TRBJ2-2, with TRBD2 matching 9 bases. V was pared by 10 bases and J by 6 bases, with 3 bases of the junction left unmatched. The CDR3 is 12 amino acids. Germline V gene sequence: CDR1 MGHDK, CDR2 SYGVNS. Variable domain in full (rest from reference TRBV25-1 and TRBJ2-2): EADIYQTPRYLVIGTGKKITLECSQTMGHDKMYWYQQDPGMELHLIHYSYGVNSTEKGDLSSESTVSRIRTEHFPLTLESARPSHTSQYLCAIRTSAGELFFGEGSRLTVL.